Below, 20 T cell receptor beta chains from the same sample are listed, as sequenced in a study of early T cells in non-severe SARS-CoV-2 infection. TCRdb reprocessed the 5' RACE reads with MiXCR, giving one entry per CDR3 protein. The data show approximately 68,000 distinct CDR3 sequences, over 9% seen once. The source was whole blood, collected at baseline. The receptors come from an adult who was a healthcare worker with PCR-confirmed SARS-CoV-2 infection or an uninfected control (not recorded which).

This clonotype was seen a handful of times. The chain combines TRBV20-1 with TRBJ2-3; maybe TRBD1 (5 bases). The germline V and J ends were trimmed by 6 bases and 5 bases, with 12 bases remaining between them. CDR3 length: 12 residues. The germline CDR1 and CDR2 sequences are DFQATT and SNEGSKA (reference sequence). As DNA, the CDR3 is TGCAGTGCAACCCAGGGAATAGATACGCAGTATTTT. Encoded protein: CSATQGIDTQYF.

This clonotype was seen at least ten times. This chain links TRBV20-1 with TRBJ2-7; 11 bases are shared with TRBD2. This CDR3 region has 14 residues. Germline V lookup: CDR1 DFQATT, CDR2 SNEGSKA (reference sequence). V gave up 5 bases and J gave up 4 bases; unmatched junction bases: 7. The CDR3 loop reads CSAFSGGAAYEQYF. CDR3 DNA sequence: TGCAGTGCTTTTAGCGGGGGGGCGGCGTACGAGCAGTACTTC.

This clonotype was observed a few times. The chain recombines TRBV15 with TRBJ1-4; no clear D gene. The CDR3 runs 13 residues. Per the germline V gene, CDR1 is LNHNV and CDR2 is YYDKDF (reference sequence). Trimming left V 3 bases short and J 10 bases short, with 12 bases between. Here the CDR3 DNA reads TGTGCCACCAGCAGCCGCCAAGCGGGAAAACTGTTTTTT. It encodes CATSSRQAGKLFF. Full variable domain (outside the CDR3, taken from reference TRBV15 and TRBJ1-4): DAMVIQNPRYQVTQFGKPVTLSCSQTLNHNVMYWYQQKSSQAPKLLFHYYDKDFNNEADTPDNFQSRRPNTSFCFLDIRSPGLGDTAMYLCATSSRQAGKLFFGSGTQLSVL.

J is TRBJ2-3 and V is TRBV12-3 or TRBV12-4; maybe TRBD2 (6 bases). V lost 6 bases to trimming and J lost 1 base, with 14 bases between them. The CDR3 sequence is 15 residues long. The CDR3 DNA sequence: TGTGCCAGCAGCTCAGAGGGACTTCGCACAGATACGCAGTATTTT. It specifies CASSSEGLRTDTQYF.

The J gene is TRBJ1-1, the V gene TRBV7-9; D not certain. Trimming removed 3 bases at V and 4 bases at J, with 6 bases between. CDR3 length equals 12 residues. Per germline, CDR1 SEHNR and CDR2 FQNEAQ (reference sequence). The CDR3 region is CASSLIGTEAFF. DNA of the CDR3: TGTGCCAGCAGCTTGATCGGCACTGAAGCTTTCTTT.

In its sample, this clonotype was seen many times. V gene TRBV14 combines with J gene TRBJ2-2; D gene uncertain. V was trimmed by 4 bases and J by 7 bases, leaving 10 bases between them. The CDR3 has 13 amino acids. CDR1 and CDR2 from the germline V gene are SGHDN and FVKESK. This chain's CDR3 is CASSPNKYGELFF. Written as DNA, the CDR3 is TGTGCCAGCAGCCCGAATAAATACGGGGAGCTGTTTTTT.

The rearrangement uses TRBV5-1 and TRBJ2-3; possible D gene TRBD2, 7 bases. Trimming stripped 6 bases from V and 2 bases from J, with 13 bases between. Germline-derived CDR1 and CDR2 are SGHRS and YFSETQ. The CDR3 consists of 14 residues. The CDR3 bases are TGCGCCAGCAATGCGGGGGCCTTCACAGATACGCAGTATTTT. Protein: CASNAGAFTDTQYF.

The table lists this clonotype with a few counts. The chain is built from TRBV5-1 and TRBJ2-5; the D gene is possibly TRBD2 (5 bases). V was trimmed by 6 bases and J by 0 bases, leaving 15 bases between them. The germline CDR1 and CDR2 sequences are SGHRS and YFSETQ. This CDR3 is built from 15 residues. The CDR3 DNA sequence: TGCGCCAGCAAGAGGAGCGGAATGTACCAAGAGACCCAGTACTTC. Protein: CASKRSGMYQETQYF.

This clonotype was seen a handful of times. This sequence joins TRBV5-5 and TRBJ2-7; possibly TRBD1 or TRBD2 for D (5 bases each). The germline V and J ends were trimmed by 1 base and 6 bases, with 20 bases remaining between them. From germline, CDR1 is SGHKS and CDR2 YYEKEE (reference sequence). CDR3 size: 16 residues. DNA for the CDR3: TGTGCCAGCAGCTTGTTTCTGGGGGAAATCCTAACCGAGCAGTACTTC. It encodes CASSLFLGEILTEQYF.

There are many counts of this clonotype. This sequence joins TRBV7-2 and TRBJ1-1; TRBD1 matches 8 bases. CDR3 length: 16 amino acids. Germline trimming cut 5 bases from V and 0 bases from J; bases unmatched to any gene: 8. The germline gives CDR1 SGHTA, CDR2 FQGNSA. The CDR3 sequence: CASSPWTGRLNTEAFF. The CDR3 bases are TGTGCCAGCAGCCCCTGGACAGGGCGGTTGAACACTGAAGCTTTCTTT.

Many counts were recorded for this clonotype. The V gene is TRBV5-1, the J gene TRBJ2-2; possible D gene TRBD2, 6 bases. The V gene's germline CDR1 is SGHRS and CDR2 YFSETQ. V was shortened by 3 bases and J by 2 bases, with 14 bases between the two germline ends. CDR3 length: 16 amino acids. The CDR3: CASSSYGGSNTGELFF. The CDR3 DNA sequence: TGCGCCAGCAGCTCCTATGGGGGGAGTAACACCGGGGAGCTGTTTTTT.

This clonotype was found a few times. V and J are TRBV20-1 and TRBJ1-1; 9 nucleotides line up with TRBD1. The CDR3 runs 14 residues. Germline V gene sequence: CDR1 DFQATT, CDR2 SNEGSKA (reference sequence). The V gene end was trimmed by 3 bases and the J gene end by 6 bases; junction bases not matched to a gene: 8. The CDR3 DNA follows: TGCAGTGCTAGGGGACAGGGTATTAACCCTGAAGCTTTCTTT. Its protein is CSARGQGINPEAFF.

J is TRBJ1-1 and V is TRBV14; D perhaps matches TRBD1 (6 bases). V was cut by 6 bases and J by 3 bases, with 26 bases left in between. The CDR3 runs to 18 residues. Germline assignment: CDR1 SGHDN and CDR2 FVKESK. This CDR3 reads CASRPTVRDTYQDTEAFF. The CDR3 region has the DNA TGTGCCAGCAGGCCTACCGTTCGGGACACCTATCAGGACACTGAAGCTTTCTTT.

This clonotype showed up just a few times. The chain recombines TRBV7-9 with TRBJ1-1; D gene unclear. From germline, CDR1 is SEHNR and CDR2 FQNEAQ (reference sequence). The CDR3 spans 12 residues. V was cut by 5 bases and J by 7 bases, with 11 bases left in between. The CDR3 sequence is CASSPIGVEAFF. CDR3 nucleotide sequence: TGTGCCAGCAGCCCTATTGGGGTTGAAGCTTTCTTT. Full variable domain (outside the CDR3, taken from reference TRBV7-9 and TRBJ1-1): DTGVSQNPRHKITKRGQNVTFRCDPISEHNRLYWYRQTLGQGPEFLTYFQNEAQLEKSRLLSDRFSAERPKGSFSTLEIQRTEQGDSAMYLCASSPIGVEAFFGQGTRLTVV.

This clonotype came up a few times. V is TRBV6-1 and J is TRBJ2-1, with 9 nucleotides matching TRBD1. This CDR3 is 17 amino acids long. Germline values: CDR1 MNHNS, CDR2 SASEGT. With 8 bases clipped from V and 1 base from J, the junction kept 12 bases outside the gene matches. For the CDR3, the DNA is TGTGCCAGCCTGTCGACAGGGGGAACGCAATCCTACAATGAGCAGTTCTTC. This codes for CASLSTGGTQSYNEQFF.

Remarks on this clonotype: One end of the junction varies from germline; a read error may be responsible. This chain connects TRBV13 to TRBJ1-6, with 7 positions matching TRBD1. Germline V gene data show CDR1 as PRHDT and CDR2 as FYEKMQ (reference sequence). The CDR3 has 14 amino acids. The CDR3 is CASSLGGGPHGLHF. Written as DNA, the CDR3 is TGTGCCAGCAGTTTAGGGGGCGGGCCCCATGGCCTCCACTTT.

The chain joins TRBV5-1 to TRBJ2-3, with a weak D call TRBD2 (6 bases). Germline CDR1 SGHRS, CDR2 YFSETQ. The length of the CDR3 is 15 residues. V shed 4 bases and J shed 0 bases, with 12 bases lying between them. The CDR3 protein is CASSVSGASTDTQYF. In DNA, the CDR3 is TGCGCCAGCAGCGTTAGCGGTGCTAGCACAGATACGCAGTATTTT.

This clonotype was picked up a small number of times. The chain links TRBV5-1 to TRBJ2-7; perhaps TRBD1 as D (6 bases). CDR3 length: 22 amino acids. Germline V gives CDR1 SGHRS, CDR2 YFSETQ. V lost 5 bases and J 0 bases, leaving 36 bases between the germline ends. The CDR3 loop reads CASSRTRATVTGLNLLSYEQYF. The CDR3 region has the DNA TGCGCCAGCAGTCGAACTCGCGCGACAGTGACAGGCCTCAACCTACTCTCCTACGAGCAGTACTTC.

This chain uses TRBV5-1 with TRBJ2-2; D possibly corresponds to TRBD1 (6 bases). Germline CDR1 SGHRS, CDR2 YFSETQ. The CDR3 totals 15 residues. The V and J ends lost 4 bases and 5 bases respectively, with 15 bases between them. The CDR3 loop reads CASSAEGHGTGELFF. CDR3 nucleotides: TGCGCCAGCAGCGCAGAGGGACACGGGACCGGGGAGCTGTTTTTT.

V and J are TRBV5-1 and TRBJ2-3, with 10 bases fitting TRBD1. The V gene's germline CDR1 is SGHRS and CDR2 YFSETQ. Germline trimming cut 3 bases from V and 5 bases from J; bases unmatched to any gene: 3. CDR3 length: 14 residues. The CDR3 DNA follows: TGCGCCAGCAGCTCGGACAGGGGGGTAGATACGCAGTATTTT. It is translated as CASSSDRGVDTQYF. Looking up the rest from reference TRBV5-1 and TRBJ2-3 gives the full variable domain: KAGVTQTPRYLIKTRGQQVTLSCSPISGHRSVSWYQQTPGQGLQFLFEYFSETQRNKGNFPGRFSGRQFSNSRSEMNVSTLELGDSALYLCASSSDRGVDTQYFGPGTRLTVL.